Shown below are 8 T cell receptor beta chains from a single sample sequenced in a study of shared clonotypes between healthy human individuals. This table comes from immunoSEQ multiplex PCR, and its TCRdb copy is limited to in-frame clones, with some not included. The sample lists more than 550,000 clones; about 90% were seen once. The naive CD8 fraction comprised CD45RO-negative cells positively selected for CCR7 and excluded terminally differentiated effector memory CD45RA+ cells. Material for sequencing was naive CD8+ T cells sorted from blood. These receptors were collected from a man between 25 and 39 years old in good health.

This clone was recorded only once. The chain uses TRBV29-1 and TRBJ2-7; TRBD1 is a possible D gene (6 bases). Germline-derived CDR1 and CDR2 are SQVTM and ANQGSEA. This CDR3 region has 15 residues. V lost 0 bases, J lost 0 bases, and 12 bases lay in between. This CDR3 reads CSVEDPGTPSYEQYF. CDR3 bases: TGCAGCGTTGAAGATCCCGGGACACCCTCCTACGAGCAGTACTTC.

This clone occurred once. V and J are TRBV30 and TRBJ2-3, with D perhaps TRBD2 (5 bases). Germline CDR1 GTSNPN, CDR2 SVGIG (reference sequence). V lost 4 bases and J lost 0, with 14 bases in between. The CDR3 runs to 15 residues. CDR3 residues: CAWNPGLLSTDTQYF. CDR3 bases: TGTGCCTGGAATCCCGGACTGCTAAGCACAGATACGCAGTATTTT.

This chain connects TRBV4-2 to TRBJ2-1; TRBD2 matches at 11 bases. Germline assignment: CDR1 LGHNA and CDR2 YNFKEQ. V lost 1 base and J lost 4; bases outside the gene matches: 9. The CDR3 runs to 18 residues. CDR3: CASSQAQGLAGGYNEQFF. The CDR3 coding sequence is TGTGCCAGCAGCCAAGCTCAGGGGCTAGCGGGAGGATACAATGAGCAGTTCTTC.

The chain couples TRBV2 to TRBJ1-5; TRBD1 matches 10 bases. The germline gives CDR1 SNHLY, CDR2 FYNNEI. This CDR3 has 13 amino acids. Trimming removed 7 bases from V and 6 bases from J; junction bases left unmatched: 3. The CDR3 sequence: CASTGTGVQPQHF. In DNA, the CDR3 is TGTGCCAGCACCGGGACAGGGGTTCAGCCCCAGCATTTT.

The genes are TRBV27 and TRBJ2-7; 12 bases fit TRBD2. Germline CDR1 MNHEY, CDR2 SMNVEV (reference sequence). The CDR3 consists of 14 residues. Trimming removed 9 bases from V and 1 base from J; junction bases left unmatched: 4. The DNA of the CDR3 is TGTGCCAGTCGTGGACTAGCGGGATCCTACGAGCAGTACTTC. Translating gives CASRGLAGSYEQYF.

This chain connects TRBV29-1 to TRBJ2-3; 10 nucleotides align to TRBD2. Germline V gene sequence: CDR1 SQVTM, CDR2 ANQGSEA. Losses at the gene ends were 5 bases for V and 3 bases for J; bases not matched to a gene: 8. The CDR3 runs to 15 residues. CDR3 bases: TGCAGCGTTTCCCCTACTAGCGGGACGACAGATACGCAGTATTTT. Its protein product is CSVSPTSGTTDTQYF.

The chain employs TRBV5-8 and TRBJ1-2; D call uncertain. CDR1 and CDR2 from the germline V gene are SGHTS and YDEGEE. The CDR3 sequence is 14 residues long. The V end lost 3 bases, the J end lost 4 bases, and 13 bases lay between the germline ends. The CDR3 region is CASSSRLTRYGYTF. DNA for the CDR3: TGTGCCAGCAGCTCCAGACTCACCCGCTATGGCTACACCTTC.

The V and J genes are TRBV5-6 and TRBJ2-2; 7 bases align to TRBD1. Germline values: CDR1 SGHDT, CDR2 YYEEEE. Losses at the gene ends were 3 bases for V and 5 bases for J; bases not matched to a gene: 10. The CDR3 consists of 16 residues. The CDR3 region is CASSWGPGGRTGELFF. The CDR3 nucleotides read TGTGCCAGCAGCTGGGGACCAGGGGGAAGGACCGGGGAGCTGTTTTTT.